The present entry profiles one TCR beta chain with its context. Sequencing used cDNA as its template, made by extracting RNA and reverse transcribing it. Method: immunoSEQ multiplex PCR; TCRdb's copy keeps in-frame clones and lacks some. The data contain 150,000 to 200,000 clones, just under 65% of them seen just once; the ten biggest clones take up approximately 1.3%. Treatment: oral pan-JAK inhibitor, 5-10 mg twice daily. These data belong to a study of CD8+ T cells in alopecia areata. Study overall: Tofacitinib was given for 6 to 18 months, then stopped for 6 months.

The CDR3 runs to 12 residues. Looked up from germline, CDR1 is MGHDK and CDR2 is SYGVNS. The V and J ends lost 3 bases and 8 bases respectively, with 10 bases between them. V usage is TRBV25-1 and J usage is TRBJ1-2, with D perhaps TRBD1 (6 bases). This TCR derives from a human donor with alopecia areata. The sample here was CD4+ T cells sorted from blood, taken between weeks 47 and 50, from a patient treated with tofacitinib. The CDR3 bases are TGTGCCAGCAGTGAGGGGGCCCGGGGCTACACCTTC. Its translation is CASSEGARGYTF.